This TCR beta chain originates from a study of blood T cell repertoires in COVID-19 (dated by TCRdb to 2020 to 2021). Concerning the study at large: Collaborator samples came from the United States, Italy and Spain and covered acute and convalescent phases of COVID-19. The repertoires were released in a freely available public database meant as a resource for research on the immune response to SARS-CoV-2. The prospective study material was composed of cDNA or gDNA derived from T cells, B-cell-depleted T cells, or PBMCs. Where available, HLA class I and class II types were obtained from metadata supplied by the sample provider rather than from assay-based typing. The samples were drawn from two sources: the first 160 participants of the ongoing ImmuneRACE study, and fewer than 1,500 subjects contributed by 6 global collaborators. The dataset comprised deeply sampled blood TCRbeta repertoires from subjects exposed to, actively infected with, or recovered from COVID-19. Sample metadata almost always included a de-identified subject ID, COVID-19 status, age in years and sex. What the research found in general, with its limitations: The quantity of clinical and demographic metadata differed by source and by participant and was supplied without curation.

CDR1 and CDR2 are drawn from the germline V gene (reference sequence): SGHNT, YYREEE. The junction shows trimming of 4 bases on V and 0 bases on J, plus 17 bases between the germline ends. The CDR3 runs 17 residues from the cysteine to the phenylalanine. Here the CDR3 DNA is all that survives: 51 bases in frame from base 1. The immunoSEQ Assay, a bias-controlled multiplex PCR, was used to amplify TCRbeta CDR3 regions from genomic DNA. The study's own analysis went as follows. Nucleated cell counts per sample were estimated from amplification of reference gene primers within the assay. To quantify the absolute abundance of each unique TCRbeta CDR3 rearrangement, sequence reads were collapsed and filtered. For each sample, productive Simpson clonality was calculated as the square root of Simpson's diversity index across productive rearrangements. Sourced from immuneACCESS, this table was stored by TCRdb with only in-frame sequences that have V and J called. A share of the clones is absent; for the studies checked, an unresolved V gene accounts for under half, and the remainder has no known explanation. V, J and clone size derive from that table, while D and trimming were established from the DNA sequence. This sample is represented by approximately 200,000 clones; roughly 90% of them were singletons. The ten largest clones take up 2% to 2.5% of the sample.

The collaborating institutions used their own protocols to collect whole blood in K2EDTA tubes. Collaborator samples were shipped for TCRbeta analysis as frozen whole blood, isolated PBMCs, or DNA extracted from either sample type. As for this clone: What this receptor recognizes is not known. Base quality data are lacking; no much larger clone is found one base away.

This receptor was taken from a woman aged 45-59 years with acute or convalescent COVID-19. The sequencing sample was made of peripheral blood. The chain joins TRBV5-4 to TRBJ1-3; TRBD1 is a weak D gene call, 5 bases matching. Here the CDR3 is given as CASSPTNHRTSGNTIYF. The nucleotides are TGTGCCAGCAGCCCCACGAACCACAGGACCTCTGGAAACACCATATATTTT.